One and the same sample provided the 12 T cell receptor beta chains below, sequenced in a study of cytomegalovirus exposure and HLA in healthy donors. Vbeta (60) and Jbeta (13) primers were used in the PCR. Assay: immunoSEQ multiplex PCR; the TCRdb copy retains only in-frame clones and omits some. The sample shows approximately 210,000 clones, roughly 85% of them seen only once. Sequencing was carried out using PBMCs. The receptors shown here come from a male donor in good health and CMV-seronegative.

The chain employs TRBV7-3 and TRBJ1-1; the match to TRBD1 covers 8 bases. With V trimmed by 0 bases and J by 4 bases, 4 bases remained unmatched. The CDR3 totals 15 residues. Germline V lookup: CDR1 SGHTA, CDR2 FQGTGA. CDR3: CASSLTPGGPTEAFF. As DNA, the CDR3 is TGTGCCAGCAGCTTAACCCCAGGGGGCCCCACTGAAGCTTTCTTT.

The chain recombines TRBV14 with TRBJ2-6, with a possible D match to TRBD1 (6 bases). The CDR3 is made up of 17 amino acids. Germline V gene data show CDR1 as SGHDN and CDR2 as FVKESK. V was trimmed by 4 bases and J by 1 base, leaving 14 bases between them. This CDR3 is CASSLTGSNSGANVLTF. Here the CDR3 DNA reads TGTGCCAGCAGCCTCACAGGGTCGAATTCTGGGGCCAACGTCCTGACTTTC.

The chain combines TRBV6-5 with TRBJ2-6, with D possibly being TRBD1 (6 bases). The CDR3 is made up of 14 amino acids. Trimming took 6 bases from V and 1 from J, leaving 7 bases between them. Per germline, CDR1 MNHEY and CDR2 SVGAGI. The CDR3 loop reads CASSQGSGANVLTF. In DNA form, the CDR3 reads TGTGCCAGCAGCCAGGGGTCTGGGGCCAACGTCCTGACTTTC.

The gene calls are TRBV4-2 and TRBJ2-7; D gene unclear. Deletions cut 0 bases from V and 3 bases from J, with 9 bases between. Per germline, CDR1 LGHNA and CDR2 YNFKEQ. The CDR3 runs to 14 residues. CDR3 sequence reads: CASSQEATDYEQYF. Written as DNA, the CDR3 is TGTGCCAGCAGCCAAGAAGCCACAGACTACGAGCAGTACTTC.

This clone turned up a few times. This chain connects TRBV6-5 to TRBJ1-4, with no clear D. Trimming took 4 bases from V and 3 from J, leaving 9 bases between them. Germline CDR1 MNHEY, CDR2 SVGAGI. CDR3 length equals 14 residues. CDR3 sequence: CASSSSTANEKLFF. The CDR3 region has the DNA TGTGCCAGCAGTTCAAGTACGGCTAATGAAAAACTGTTTTTT.

The V call is TRBV7-8, the J call TRBJ1-4; weak D call: TRBD1 (6 bases). This CDR3 is 17 amino acids long. V gave up 1 base and J gave up 4 bases, with 16 bases separating them. Germline V gives CDR1 SGHVS, CDR2 FQNEAQ. In nucleotides, the CDR3 is TGTGCCAGCAGCTTAGGAGTCGCCGGACAGCGTAATGAAAAACTGTTTTTT. Translating gives CASSLGVAGQRNEKLFF.

This clone was observed a single time. CDR3 protein: CASSLGRGRNQNEQYF. CDR3 bases: TGCGCCAGCAGCTTGGGCAGGGGGCGCAATCAGAACGAGCAGTACTTC. The chain joins TRBV5-1 to TRBJ2-7; 8 bases are a match to TRBD1. This CDR3 is built from 16 residues. J gave up 5 bases and V 0 bases, and 10 bases lay outside the gene matches. Germline V CDR1 and CDR2: SGHRS, YFSETQ.

The CDR3 sequence is CASSVGLAGGPETQYF. CDR3 DNA sequence: TGTGCCAGCAGCGTGGGACTAGCGGGGGGGCCGGAGACCCAGTACTTC. This sequence joins TRBV9 and TRBJ2-5, with 16 bases lining up with TRBD2. J was trimmed by 5 bases and V by 2 bases; bases with no gene match: 3. This CDR3 contains 16 residues. Germline CDR1 SGDLS, CDR2 YYNGEE.

The J gene is TRBJ2-7, the V gene TRBV30; 8 bases match TRBD1. Germline V CDR1 and CDR2: GTSNPN, SVGIG (reference sequence). The CDR3 runs 17 residues. With V trimmed by 2 bases and J by 2 bases, 14 bases remained unmatched. This CDR3 reads CAWSPGGSGSAAYEQYF. CDR3 nucleotides: TGTGCCTGGAGTCCAGGGGGCTCCGGTTCGGCGGCCTACGAGCAGTACTTC.

CDR3 sequence: CASSEARGPAEAFF. The CDR3 DNA sequence: TGTGCCAGCAGTGAAGCCAGGGGGCCGGCTGAAGCTTTCTTT. This sequence joins TRBV6-1 and TRBJ1-1; 8 bases agree with TRBD1. Trimming took 0 bases from V and 6 from J; bases not matched to a gene: 3. The CDR3 runs to 14 residues. Germline V lookup: CDR1 MNHNS, CDR2 SASEGT.

The V and J genes are TRBV5-1 and TRBJ1-2; D is perhaps TRBD1 (5 bases). CDR3 length equals 16 residues. Germline assignment: CDR1 SGHRS and CDR2 YFSETQ. V was cut by 0 bases and J by 2 bases, with 14 bases left in between. The CDR3 coding sequence is TGCGCCAGCAGCTTGGCCTACGGGGGGAAGAACTATGGCTACACCTTC. This sequence encodes CASSLAYGGKNYGYTF.

Points on this clone: One end of the junction does not line up with germline, which may come from a read error. The chain links TRBV2 to TRBJ2-7; D call uncertain. Germline CDR1 SNHLY, CDR2 FYNNEI. The CDR3 length is 12 residues. CDR3 coding DNA: TGTGCCAGCACTGAACAGATCTACGAGCAGTACTTC. This sequence encodes CASTEQIYEQYF.